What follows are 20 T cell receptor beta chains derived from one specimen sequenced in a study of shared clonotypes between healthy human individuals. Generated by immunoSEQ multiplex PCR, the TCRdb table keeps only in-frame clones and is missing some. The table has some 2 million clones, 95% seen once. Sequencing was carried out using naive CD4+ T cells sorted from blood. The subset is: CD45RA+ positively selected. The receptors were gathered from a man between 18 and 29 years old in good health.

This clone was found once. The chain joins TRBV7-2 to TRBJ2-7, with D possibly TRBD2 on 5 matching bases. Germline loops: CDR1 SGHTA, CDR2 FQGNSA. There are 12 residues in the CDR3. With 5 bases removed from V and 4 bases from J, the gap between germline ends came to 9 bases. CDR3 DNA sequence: TGTGCCAGCAGCCCGACTATATACGAGCAGTACTTC. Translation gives CASSPTIYEQYF.

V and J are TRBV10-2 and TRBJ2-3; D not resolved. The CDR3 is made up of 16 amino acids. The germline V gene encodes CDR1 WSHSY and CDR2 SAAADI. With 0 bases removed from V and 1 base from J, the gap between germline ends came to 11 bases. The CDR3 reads CASSESYRARTDTQYF. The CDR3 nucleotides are TGCGCCAGCAGTGAGTCGTACCGGGCTCGCACAGATACGCAGTATTTT.

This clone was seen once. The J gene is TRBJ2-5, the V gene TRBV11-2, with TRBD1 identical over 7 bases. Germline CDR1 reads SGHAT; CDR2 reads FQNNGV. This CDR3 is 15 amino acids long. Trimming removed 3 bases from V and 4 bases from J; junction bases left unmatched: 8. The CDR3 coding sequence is TGTGCCAGCAGCTTCAGACAGGGTTTCGGAGAGACCCAGTACTTC. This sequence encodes CASSFRQGFGETQYF.

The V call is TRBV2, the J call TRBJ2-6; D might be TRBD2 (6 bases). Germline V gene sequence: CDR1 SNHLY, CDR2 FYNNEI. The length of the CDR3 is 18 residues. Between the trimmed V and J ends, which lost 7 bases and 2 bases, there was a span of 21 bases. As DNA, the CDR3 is TGTGCCAGCATGCGGCGTCCGGGAGAAGGTCCTGGGGCCAACGTCCTGACTTTC. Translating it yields CASMRRPGEGPGANVLTF.

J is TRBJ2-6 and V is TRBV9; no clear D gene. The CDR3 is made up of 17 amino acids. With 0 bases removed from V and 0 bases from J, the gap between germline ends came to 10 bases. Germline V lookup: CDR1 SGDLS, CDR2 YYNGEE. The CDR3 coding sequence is TGTGCCAGCAGCGTAGGTGTGAAGGGCTCTGGGGCCAACGTCCTGACTTTC. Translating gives CASSVGVKGSGANVLTF.

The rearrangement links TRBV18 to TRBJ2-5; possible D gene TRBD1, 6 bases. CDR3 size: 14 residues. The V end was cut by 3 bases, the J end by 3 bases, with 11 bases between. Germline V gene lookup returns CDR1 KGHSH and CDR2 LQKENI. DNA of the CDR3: TGTGCCAGCTCACCCATGGACAGCAAAGAGACCCAGTACTTC. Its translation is CASSPMDSKETQYF.

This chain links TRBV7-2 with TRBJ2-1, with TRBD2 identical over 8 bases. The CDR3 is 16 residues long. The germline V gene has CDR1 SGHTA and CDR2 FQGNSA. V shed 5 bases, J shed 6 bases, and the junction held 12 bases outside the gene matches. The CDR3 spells CASSPVDSGTLNEQFF. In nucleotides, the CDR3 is TGTGCCAGCAGCCCGGTCGATAGCGGGACCCTCAATGAGCAGTTCTTC.

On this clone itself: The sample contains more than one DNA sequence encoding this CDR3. CDR3 coding DNA: TGCGCCAGCAGCTTGGGTCTAGCGAGCTACGAGCAGTACTTC. It is translated as CASSLGLASYEQYF. This rearrangement joins TRBV5-1 to TRBJ2-7; possible D gene TRBD2, 6 bases. This CDR3 comprises 14 residues. Germline lookup yields CDR1 SGHRS and CDR2 YFSETQ. Trimming cost V 0 bases and J 3 bases, with 10 bases left between them.

The CDR3 region has the DNA TGTGCCACCAGCAGGACAGCGGGGGGTTACAATGAGCAGTTCTTC. It codes for CATSRTAGGYNEQFF. This chain uses TRBV15 with TRBJ2-1; 9 nucleotides align to TRBD2. With 3 bases clipped from V and 4 bases from J, the junction kept 4 bases outside the gene matches. This CDR3 spans 15 amino acids. The germline V gene has CDR1 LNHNV and CDR2 YYDKDF (reference sequence). Together with reference TRBV15 and TRBJ2-1, the CDR3 gives the full variable domain: DAMVIQNPRYQVTQFGKPVTLSCSQTLNHNVMYWYQQKSSQAPKLLFHYYDKDFNNEADTPDNFQSRRPNTSFCFLDIRSPGLGDTAMYLCATSRTAGGYNEQFFGPGTRLTVL.

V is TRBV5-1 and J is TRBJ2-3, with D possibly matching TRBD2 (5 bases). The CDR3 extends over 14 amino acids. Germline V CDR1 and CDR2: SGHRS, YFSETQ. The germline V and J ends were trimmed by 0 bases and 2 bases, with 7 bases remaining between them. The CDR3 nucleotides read TGCGCCAGCAGCTTGGCGGGGAACACAGATACGCAGTATTTT. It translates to CASSLAGNTDTQYF.

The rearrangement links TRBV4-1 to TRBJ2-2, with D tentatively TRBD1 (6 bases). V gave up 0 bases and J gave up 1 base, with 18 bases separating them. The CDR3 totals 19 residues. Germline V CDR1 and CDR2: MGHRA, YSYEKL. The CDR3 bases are TGCGCCAGCAGCCAAGATTTCCCCGGGACATTCCAGAACACCGGGGAGCTGTTTTTT. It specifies CASSQDFPGTFQNTGELFF.

DNA of the CDR3: TGTGCCAGCAGCAAACTACAGGAGGAGTACACCTTC. Protein product: CASSKLQEEYTF. The chain joins TRBV7-6 to TRBJ1-2, with D perhaps matching TRBD1 (5 bases). Germline CDR1 is SGHVS and CDR2 is FNYEAQ. This CDR3 has 12 residues. The V end was cut by 5 bases, the J end by 11 bases, with 15 bases between.

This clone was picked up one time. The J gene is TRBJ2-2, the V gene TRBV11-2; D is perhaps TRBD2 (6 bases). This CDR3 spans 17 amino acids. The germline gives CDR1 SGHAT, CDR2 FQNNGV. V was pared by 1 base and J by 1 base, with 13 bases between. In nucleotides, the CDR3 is TGTGCCAGCAGCTTAGGGGGGACTCCTTTGAACACCGGGGAGCTGTTTTTT. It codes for CASSLGGTPLNTGELFF. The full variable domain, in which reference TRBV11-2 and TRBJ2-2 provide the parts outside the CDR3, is EAGVAQSPRYKIIEKRQSVAFWCNPISGHATLYWYQQILGQGPKLLIQFQNNGVVDDSQLPKDRFSAERLKGVDSTLKIQPAKLEDSAVYLCASSLGGTPLNTGELFFGEGSRLTVL.

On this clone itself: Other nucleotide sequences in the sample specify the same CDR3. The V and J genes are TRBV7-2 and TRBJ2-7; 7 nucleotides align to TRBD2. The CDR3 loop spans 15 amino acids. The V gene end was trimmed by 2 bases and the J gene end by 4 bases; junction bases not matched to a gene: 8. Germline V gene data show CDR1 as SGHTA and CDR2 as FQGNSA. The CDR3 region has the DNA TGTGCCAGCAGCTTACGGGGTGGCGGGAGTTACGAGCAGTACTTC. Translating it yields CASSLRGGGSYEQYF.

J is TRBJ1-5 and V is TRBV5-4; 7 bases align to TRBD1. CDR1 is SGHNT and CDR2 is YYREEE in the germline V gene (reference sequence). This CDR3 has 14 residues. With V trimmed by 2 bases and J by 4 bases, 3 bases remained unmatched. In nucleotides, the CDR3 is TGTGCCAGCAGCTTACAGGGGAATAATCAGCCCCAGCATTTT. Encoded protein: CASSLQGNNQPQHF.

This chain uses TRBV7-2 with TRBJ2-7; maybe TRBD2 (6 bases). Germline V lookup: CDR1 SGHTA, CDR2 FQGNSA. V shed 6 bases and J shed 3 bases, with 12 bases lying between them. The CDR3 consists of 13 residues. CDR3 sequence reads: CASRGSSGYEQYF. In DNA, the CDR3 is TGTGCCAGCAGGGGGAGTAGCGGCTACGAGCAGTACTTC.

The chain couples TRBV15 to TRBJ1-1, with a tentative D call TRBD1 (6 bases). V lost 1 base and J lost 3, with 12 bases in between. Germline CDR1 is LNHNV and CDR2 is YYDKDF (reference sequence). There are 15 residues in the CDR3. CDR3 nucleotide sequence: TGTGCCACCAGCAGAGGAAACAGGGTATACACTGAAGCTTTCTTT. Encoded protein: CATSRGNRVYTEAFF.

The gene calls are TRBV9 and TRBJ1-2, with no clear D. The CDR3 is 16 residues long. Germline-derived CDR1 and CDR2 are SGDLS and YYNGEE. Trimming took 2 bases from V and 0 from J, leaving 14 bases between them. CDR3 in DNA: TGTGCCAGCAGCGTGAGGGTGGGCTCCGCTAACTATGGCTACACCTTC. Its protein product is CASSVRVGSANYGYTF.

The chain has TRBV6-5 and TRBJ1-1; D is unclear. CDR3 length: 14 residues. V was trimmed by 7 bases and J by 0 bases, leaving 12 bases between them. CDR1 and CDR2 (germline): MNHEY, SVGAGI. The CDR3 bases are TGTGCCAGCATTGGTTCGAGGTTGAACACTGAAGCTTTCTTT. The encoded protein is CASIGSRLNTEAFF.

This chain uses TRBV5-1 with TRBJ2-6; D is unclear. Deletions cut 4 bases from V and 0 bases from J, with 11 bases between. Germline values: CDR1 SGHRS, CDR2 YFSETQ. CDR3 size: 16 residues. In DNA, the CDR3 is TGCGCCAGCAGCGAGGACGGTTTCTCTGGGGCCAACGTCCTGACTTTC. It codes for CASSEDGFSGANVLTF.